The rows below give T cell receptor beta chains drawn from one sample of a study of cytomegalovirus exposure and HLA in healthy donors. Profiled with immunoSEQ multiplex PCR; TCRdb holds only in-frame clones, not every one. Of some 150,000 clones listed, approximately 79% are singletons. Sequenced material: PBMCs. The receptors stem from a woman in her twenties or thirties in good health and CMV-seronegative. CDR3s include the opening cysteine and the closing phenylalanine or tryptophan. Each record gives: D gene, J gene, V gene, clone size, CDR3 DNA, CDR3 protein. A D gene is named only where the DNA matches it firmly. Clone size appears in some rows only: once, few, many, or a class for an expanded clone.

TRBD1 | TRBJ2-3 | TRBV6-6 | NA | TGTGCCAGCAGTTACGCCACCGGGACAGGTTCCGATACGCAGTATTTT | CASSYATGTGSDTQYF
NA | TRBJ2-3 | TRBV5-1 | NA | TGCGCCAGCAGCTTGGGCGGGACCGGGGGCACAGATACGCAGTATTTT | CASSLGGTGGTDTQYF
NA | TRBJ2-7 | TRBV4-1 | NA | TGCGCCAGCAGCCATATACTAGGGATGCAGTACTTC | CASSHILGMQYF
TRBD1 | TRBJ1-1 | TRBV9 | NA | TGTGCCAGCAGCGTAGAAAGCAGGGGGACCAGCGAAGCTTTCTTT | CASSVESRGTSEAFF
NA | TRBJ1-6 | TRBV5-1 | once | TGCGCCAGCAGCTTGATGGGGAGGGGTAATTCACCCCTCCACTTT | CASSLMGRGNSPLHF
NA | TRBJ1-1 | TRBV5-4 | NA | TGTGCCAGCAGCTTGGGTCCGAGGGGGATGAACACTGAAGCTTTCTTT | CASSLGPRGMNTEAFF
NA | TRBJ1-4 | TRBV30 | NA | TGTGCCTGGAGTGCCCGCGGGGGTTACGAAAAACTGTTTTTT | CAWSARGGYEKLFF
NA | TRBJ1-2 | TRBV4-3 | NA | TGCGCCAGCAGCCAAGATGACAAGGGAGCTAACTATGGCTACACCTTC | CASSQDDKGANYGYTF
NA | TRBJ2-1 | TRBV7-2 | once | TGTGCCAGCAGCCAACAGGGTTTTGAGCAGTTCTTC | CASSQQGFEQFF
NA | TRBJ2-7 | TRBV5-8 | NA | TGTGCCAGCAGCTTGGGACATTACGAGCAGTACTTC | CASSLGHYEQYF
NA | TRBJ1-2 | TRBV5-5 | once | TGTGCCAGCAGCTTGACGGACAGCGGCTATGGCTACACCTTC | CASSLTDSGYGYTF
NA | TRBJ2-5 | TRBV5-1 | NA | TGCGCCAGCAGGGAGGGGACCGCGGAGACCCAGTACTTC | CASREGTAETQYF
NA | TRBJ2-2 | TRBV5-1 | NA | TGCGCCAGCAGCTTGGTTATCCCGTCGAGGGCCGGGGAGCTGTTTTTT | CASSLVIPSRAGELFF
TRBD2 | TRBJ2-2 | TRBV15 | NA | TGTGCCACCAGCAGAGGACTAGCGGGAACCGGGGAGCTGTTTTTT | CATSRGLAGTGELFF
TRBD1 | TRBJ1-1 | TRBV4-3 | NA | TGCGCCAGCAGCCAAGACCGGGCAGGGGGCGTCACTGAAGCTTTCTTT | CASSQDRAGGVTEAFF
NA | TRBJ2-5 | TRBV18 | NA | TGTGCCAGCTCACTTTCGGCGGGGCGACAAGAGACCCAGTACTTC | CASSLSAGRQETQYF
NA | TRBJ1-4 | TRBV9 | NA | TGTGCCAGCAGCGTAGAGGTGGGAGGACGCCTTTCAAATGAAAAACTGTTTTTT | CASSVEVGGRLSNEKLFF
NA | TRBJ2-5 | TRBV10-3 | NA | TGTGCCACTTCGGGAGAGTGGAAAGAGACCCAGTACTTC | CATSGEWKETQYF
NA | TRBJ2-4 | TRBV29-1 | NA | TGCAGCGTCTTGGAGAACCGAGTAGACATTCAGTACTTC | CSVLENRVDIQYF
NA | TRBJ1-2 | TRBV5-4 | NA | TGTGCCAGCAGCTTCGGGACTGTCTATGGCTACACCTTC | CASSFGTVYGYTF
TRBD1 | TRBJ1-5 | TRBV16 | NA | TGTGCCAGCAGCCAATCGATTGCTCGGGCAGGGGGCAGTCAGCCCCAGCATTTT | CASSQSIARAGGSQPQHF
TRBD2 | TRBJ2-7 | TRBV15 | NA | TGTGCCACCAGCAGAGATAGGACTAGCGGATCGCAGTACTTC | CATSRDRTSGSQYF
NA | TRBJ1-3 | TRBV18 | NA | TGTGCCAGCTCACCCCCGTACTACTCTGGAAACACCATATATTTT | CASSPPYYSGNTIYF
TRBD2 | TRBJ2-7 | TRBV19 | NA | TGTGCCAGTAGTAGCGGGGGGGCCCACGAGCAGTACTTC | CASSSGGAHEQYF
NA | TRBJ2-1 | TRBV7-9 | NA | TGTTCCAGCAGCGTATTTGATGAGCAGTTCTTC | CSSSVFDEQFF
TRBD1 | TRBJ2-3 | TRBV19 | NA | TGTGCCAGTACCTACAGGGGGCGCCCTCGGACAGATACGCAGTATTTT | CASTYRGRPRTDTQYF
TRBD1 | TRBJ1-1 | TRBV29-1 | few | TGCAGCGTTCGGGACAGGGCGAACACTGAAGCTTTCTTT | CSVRDRANTEAFF
NA | TRBJ1-2 | TRBV28 | once | TGTGCCAGCAGTTTATGGACCCGTCGGGAGGACTATGGCTACACCTTC | CASSLWTRREDYGYTF
TRBD1 | TRBJ1-6 | TRBV12-5 | few | TGTGCTAGTGGTTCCGGACAGGGGGGCAATTCACCCCTCCACTTT | CASGSGQGGNSPLHF
NA | TRBJ1-1 | TRBV7-3 | NA | TGTGCCAGCAGCTTAAGCGCGGGTAGTGGCACTGAAGCTTTCTTT | CASSLSAGSGTEAFF
NA | TRBJ1-6 | TRBV27 | NA | TGTGCCAGCAGCAAGACAGGATTTAATAATTCACCCCTCCACTTT | CASSKTGFNNSPLHF
TRBD1 | TRBJ1-1 | TRBV29-1 | NA | TGCAGCGGTCTGGACAGGGAGAACACTGAAGCTTTCTTT | CSGLDRENTEAFF
TRBD2 | TRBJ2-5 | TRBV7-6 | NA | TGTGCCAGCAGCTCTGGAGCGGGGAGGGAGACCCAGTACTTC | CASSSGAGRETQYF
NA | TRBJ2-5 | TRBV19 | once | TGTGCCAGTAGTATCACGGGGAAACAAGAGACCCAGTACTTC | CASSITGKQETQYF
NA | TRBJ2-1 | TRBV4-3 | few | TGCGCCAGCAGCCAACGGAATGAGCAGTTCTTC | CASSQRNEQFF
NA | TRBJ2-1 | TRBV7-3 | NA | TGTGCCAGCAGGGTGACCCCAGAGGGTGATGAGCAGTTCTTC | CASRVTPEGDEQFF
NA | TRBJ2-7 | TRBV7-9 | NA | TGTGCCAGTCAGCCGGGACAAATCTACGAGCAGTACTTC | CASQPGQIYEQYF
TRBD2 | TRBJ2-7 | TRBV7-2 | NA | TGTGCCAGCAGCTTAGGGCTAGCGGGGGGAGGCGAGCAGTACTTC | CASSLGLAGGGEQYF
TRBD1 | TRBJ1-2 | TRBV18 | NA | TGTGCCAGCTCACCACGCGGCAGGGGGGACTATGGCTACACCTTC | CASSPRGRGDYGYTF
TRBD2 | TRBJ2-3 | TRBV2 | NA | TGTGCCAGCAGTGTACGACTAGCGGGTAGCACAGATACGCAGTATTTT | CASSVRLAGSTDTQYF
NA | TRBJ2-7 | TRBV10-3 | NA | TGTGCCATCAGCTCGACAGGACAGACGGGCGAGCAGTACTTC | CAISSTGQTGEQYF
NA | TRBJ2-5 | TRBV7-8 | NA | TGTGCCAGCAGCTTAGCGGTGGCCATCCAGGGGACCCAGTACTTC | CASSLAVAIQGTQYF
NA | TRBJ1-1 | TRBV4-1 | few | TGCGCCAGCAGCCAAGATGCCCGGGGAAGAGGGACTGAAGCTTTCTTT | CASSQDARGRGTEAFF
NA | TRBJ1-1 | TRBV5-6 | NA | TGTGCCAGCAGCTCGGGGCCCGAAAGGGACTACACTGAAGCTTTCTTT | CASSSGPERDYTEAFF
NA | TRBJ1-1 | TRBV5-1 | NA | TGCGCCAGCAGCTTGGGACAGGCGAACACTGAAGCTTTCTTT | CASSLGQANTEAFF
NA | TRBJ2-3 | TRBV2 | NA | TGTGCCAGCAGTGAATCCCGTGGCACAGATACGCAGTATTTT | CASSESRGTDTQYF
NA | TRBJ2-1 | TRBV7-9 | NA | TGTTCCAGCAGTTCGACACTGTACAATGAGCAGTTCTTC | CSSSSTLYNEQFF
NA | TRBJ1-5 | TRBV30 | medium-sized | TGTGCCTGGAGTGTAGGCGGGAATCAGCCCCAGCATTTT | CAWSVGGNQPQHF
TRBD1 | TRBJ1-3 | TRBV4-3 | few | TGCGCCAGCAGCCAAGGGACAGGGATCGATGGAAACACCATATATTTT | CASSQGTGIDGNTIYF
NA | TRBJ1-5 | TRBV5-1 | NA | TGCGCCAGCAGCCCCCAAAAGCGGCCCTCCAATCAGCCCCAGCATTTT | CASSPQKRPSNQPQHF
NA | TRBJ2-5 | TRBV7-9 | NA | TGTGCCAGCAGCCCCCTACCGGGAAGGGCCCAAGAGACCCAGTACTTC | CASSPLPGRAQETQYF
NA | TRBJ2-3 | TRBV5-6 | NA | TGTGCCAGCAGCTCCACTGCGGGATTTAGCACAGATACGCAGTATTTT | CASSSTAGFSTDTQYF
TRBD2 | TRBJ2-2 | TRBV7-3 | NA | TGTGCCAGCAGCCCCCAGGCGGTAGCGGGGGGGCCTAACACCGGGGAGCTGTTTTTT | CASSPQAVAGGPNTGELFF
TRBD1 | TRBJ2-3 | TRBV11-2 | NA | TGTGCCAGCAGCTATCTCCCGGGACAGTACACAGATACGCAGTATTTT | CASSYLPGQYTDTQYF
TRBD2 | TRBJ2-5 | TRBV5-4 | NA | TGTGCCAGCAGCCTAGGACTAGTTGTGGAGACCCAGTACTTC | CASSLGLVVETQYF